There are many counts of the clone carrying this TCR beta chain. Its antigen is currently unknown. This entry comes from a study of T-cell reconstitution after alpha-beta-depleted transplantation in children. Trimming removed 5 bases from V and 5 bases from J, with 15 bases in between. CDR1 is SGHTA, CDR2 FQGNSA, per germline. The CDR3 covers 14 residues. Construction of the TCRbeta library involved unique molecular identifiers. One entry per CDR3 protein, called by TCRdb with MiXCR from the PCR reads. The repertoire has 400,000 to 450,000 distinct CDR3 sequences, roughly 44% of them found once; the top ten carry under 35%. General study findings and limits: Surviving recipient T cells and thymic progenitors accounted for the high day-60 TCRbeta diversity observed in some patients. One year post-transplant, T-cell counts and diversity were largely derived from T cells produced anew. As was reported, about two months after transplant, alpha-beta T cells came from several hundred expanded graft clones.

The clonotype originates from a girl aged 2-15 years with aplastic anemia, due to receive a stem cell transplant. This specimen consisted of PBMCs, obtained before TCRalphabeta/CD19-depleted stem cell transplant. The chain carries TRBV7-2 and TRBJ2-5; D may be TRBD2 (6 bases). CDR3 DNA: TGTGCCAGCAGCCCCTGGAGTGGGGGGGAGACCCAGTACTTC. As protein: CASSPWSGGETQYF. Supplemented by reference TRBV7-2 and TRBJ2-5, the full variable domain reads GAGVSQSPSNKVTEKGKDVELRCDPISGHTALYWYRQSLGQGLEFLIYFQGNSAPDKSGLPSDRFSAERTGGSVSTLTIQRTQQEDSAVYLCASSPWSGGETQYFGPGTRLLVL.